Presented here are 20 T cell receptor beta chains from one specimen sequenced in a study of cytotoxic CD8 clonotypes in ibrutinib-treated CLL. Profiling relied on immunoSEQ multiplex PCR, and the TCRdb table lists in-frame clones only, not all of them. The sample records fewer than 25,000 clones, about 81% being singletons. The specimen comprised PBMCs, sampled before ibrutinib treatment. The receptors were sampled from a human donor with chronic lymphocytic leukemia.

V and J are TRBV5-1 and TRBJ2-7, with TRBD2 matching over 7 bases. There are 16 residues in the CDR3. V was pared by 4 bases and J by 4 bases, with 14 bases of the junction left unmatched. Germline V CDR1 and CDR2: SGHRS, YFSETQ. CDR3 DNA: TGCGCCAGCAGCCCGTATCCGGGGGGAGGGCCATACGAGCAGTACTTC. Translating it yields CASSPYPGGGPYEQYF. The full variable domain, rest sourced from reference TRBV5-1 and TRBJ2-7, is KAGVTQTPRYLIKTRGQQVTLSCSPISGHRSVSWYQQTPGQGLQFLFEYFSETQRNKGNFPGRFSGRQFSNSRSEMNVSTLELGDSALYLCASSPYPGGGPYEQYFGPGTRLTVT.

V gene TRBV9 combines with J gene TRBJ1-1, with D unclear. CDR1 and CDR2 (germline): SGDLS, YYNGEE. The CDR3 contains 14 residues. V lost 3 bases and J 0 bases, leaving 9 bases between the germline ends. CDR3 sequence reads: CASSGGRLNTEAFF. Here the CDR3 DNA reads TGTGCCAGCAGCGGCGGACGGCTGAACACTGAAGCTTTCTTT. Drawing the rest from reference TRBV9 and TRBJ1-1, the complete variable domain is DSGVTQTPKHLITATGQRVTLRCSPRSGDLSVYWYQQSLDQGLQFLIQYYNGEERAKGNILERFSAQQFPDLHSELNLSSLELGDSALYFCASSGGRLNTEAFFGQGTRLTVV.

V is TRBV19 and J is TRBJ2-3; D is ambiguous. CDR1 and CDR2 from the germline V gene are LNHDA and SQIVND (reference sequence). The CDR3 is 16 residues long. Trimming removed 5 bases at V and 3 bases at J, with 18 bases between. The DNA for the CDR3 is TGTGCCAGTAGTTCAAGGACGGGCCCTGGGACAGATACGCAGTATTTT. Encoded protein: CASSSRTGPGTDTQYF.

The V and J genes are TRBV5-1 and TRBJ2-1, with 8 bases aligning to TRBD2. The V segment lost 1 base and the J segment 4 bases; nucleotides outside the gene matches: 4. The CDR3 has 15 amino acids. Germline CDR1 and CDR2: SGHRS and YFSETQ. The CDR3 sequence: CASSLSSGRYNEQFF. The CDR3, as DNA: TGCGCCAGCAGCTTGAGCAGCGGGAGATACAATGAGCAGTTCTTC.

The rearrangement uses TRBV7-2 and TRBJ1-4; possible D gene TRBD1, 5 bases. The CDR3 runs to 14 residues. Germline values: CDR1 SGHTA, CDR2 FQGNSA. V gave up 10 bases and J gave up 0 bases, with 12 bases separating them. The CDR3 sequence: CATGTSTTNEKLFF. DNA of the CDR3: TGTGCCACCGGGACGTCAACAACTAATGAAAAACTGTTTTTT.

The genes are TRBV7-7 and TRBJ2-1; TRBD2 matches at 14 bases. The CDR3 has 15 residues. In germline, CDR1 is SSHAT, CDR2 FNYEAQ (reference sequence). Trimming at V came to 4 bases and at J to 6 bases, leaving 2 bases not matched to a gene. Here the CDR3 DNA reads TGTGCCAGCAGCTCGGGACTAGCGGGAGTCAATGAGCAGTTCTTC. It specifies CASSSGLAGVNEQFF. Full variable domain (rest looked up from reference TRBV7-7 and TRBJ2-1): GAGVSQSPRYKVTKRGQDVTLRCDPISSHATLYWYQQALGQGPEFLTYFNYEAQPDKSGLPSDRFSAERPEGSISTLTIQRTEQRDSAMYRCASSSGLAGVNEQFFGPGTRLTVL.

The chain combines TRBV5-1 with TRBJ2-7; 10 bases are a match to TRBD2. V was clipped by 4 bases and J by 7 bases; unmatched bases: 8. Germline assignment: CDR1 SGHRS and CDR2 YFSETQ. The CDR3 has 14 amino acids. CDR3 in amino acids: CASSPSGRAGEQYF. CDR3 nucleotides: TGCGCCAGCAGCCCGAGCGGGAGGGCGGGGGAGCAGTACTTC.

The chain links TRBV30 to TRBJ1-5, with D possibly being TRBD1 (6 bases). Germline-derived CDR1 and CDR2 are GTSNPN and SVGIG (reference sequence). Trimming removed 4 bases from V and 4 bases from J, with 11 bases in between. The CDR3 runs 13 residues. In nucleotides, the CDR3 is TGTGCCTGGACGGGGGGGGCGAATCAGCCCCAGCATTTT. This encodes CAWTGGANQPQHF.

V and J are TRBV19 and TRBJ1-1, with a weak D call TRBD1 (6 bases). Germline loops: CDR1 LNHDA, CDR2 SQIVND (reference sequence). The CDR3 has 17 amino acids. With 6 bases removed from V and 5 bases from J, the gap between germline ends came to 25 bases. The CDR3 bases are TGTGCCAGTAGGCATCGATGGGACAAATCTTGGGGGACTGAAGCTTTCTTT. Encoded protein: CASRHRWDKSWGTEAFF. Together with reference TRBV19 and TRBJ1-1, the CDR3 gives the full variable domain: DGGITQSPKYLFRKEGQNVTLSCEQNLNHDAMYWYRQDPGQGLRLIYYSQIVNDFQKGDIAEGYSVSREKKESFPLTVTSAQKNPTAFYLCASRHRWDKSWGTEAFFGQGTRLTVV.

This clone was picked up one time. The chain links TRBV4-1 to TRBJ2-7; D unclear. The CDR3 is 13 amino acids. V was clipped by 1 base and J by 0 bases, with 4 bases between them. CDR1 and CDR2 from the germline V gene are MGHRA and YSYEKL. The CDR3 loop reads CASSQAPSYEQYF. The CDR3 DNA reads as TGCGCCAGCAGCCAAGCACCCTCCTACGAGCAGTACTTC.

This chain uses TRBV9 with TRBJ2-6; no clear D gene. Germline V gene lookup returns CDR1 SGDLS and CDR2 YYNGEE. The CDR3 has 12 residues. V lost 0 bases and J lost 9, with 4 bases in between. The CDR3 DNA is TGTGCCAGCAGCGTAGGGAGCAACGTCCTGACTTTC. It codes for CASSVGSNVLTF.

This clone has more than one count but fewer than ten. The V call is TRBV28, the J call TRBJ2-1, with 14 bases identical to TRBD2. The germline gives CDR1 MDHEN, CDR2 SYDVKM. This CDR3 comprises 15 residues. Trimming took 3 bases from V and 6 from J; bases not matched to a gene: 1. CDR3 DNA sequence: TGTGCCAGCAGTTTGGGACTAGCGGGAGTCAATGAGCAGTTCTTC. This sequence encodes CASSLGLAGVNEQFF. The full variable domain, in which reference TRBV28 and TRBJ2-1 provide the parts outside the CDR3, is DVKVTQSSRYLVKRTGEKVFLECVQDMDHENMFWYRQDPGLGLRLIYFSYDVKMKEKGDIPEGYSVSREKKERFSLILESASTNQTSMYLCASSLGLAGVNEQFFGPGTRLTVL.

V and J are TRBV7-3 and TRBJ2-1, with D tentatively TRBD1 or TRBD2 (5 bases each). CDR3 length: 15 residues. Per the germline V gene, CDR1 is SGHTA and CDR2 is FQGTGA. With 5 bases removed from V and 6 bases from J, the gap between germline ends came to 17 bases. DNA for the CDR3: TGTGCCAGCAGCAGCGGTCTTCAGGGATCCAATGAGCAGTTCTTC. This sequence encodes CASSSGLQGSNEQFF.

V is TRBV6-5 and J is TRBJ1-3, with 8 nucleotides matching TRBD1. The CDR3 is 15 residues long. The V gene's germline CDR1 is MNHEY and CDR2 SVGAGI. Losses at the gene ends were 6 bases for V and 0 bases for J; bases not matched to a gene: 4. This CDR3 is CASRTGVTSGNTIYF. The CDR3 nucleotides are TGTGCCAGCAGGACAGGGGTAACCTCTGGAAACACCATATATTTT.

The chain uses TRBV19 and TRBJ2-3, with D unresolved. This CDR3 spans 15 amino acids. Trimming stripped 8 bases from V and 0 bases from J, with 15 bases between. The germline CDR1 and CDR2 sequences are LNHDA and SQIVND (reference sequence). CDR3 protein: CASPCQEASTDTQYF. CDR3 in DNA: TGTGCCAGTCCCTGCCAGGAAGCTAGCACAGATACGCAGTATTTT.

CDR3 nucleotides: TGTGCCAGCAGTTTAGGTTACGAGCAGTACTTC. Protein sequence: CASSLGYEQYF. The chain joins TRBV27 to TRBJ2-7, with D unresolved. CDR3 length equals 11 residues. Germline CDR1 and CDR2: MNHEY and SMNVEV (reference sequence). V was trimmed by 2 bases and J by 4 bases, leaving 3 bases between them.

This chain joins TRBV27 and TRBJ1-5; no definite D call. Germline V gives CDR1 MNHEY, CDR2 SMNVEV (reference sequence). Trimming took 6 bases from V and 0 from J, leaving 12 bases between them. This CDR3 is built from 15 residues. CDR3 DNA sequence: TGTGCCAGCAGCCCATTGGCGGGTAGCAATCAGCCCCAGCATTTT. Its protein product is CASSPLAGSNQPQHF.

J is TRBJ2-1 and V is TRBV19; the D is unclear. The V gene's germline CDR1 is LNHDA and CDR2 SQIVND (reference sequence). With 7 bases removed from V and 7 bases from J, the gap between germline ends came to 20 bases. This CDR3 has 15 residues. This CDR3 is CASMNLGQNGNEQFF. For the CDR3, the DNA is TGTGCCAGTATGAACCTTGGCCAGAATGGGAATGAGCAGTTCTTC.

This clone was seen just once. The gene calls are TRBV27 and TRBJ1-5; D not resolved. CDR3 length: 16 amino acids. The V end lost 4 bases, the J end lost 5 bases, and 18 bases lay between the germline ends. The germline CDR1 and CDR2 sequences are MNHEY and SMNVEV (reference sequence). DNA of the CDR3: TGTGCCAGCAGTTCATCAGTCGGGGTACCTGATCAGCCCCAGCATTTT. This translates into CASSSSVGVPDQPQHF.

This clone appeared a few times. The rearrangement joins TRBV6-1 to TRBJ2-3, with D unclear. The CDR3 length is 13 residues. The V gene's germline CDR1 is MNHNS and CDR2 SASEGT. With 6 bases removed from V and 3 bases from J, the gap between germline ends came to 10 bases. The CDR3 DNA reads TGTGCCAGCAGGGCCGGGTGGACAGATACGCAGTATTTT. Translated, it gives CASRAGWTDTQYF.